This T cell receptor (beta chain) emerged from a study of identical twins. General study points: The study found weaker excess twin sharing in beta out-of-frame sequences. Models came in too low on out-of-frame TCR alpha sharing in monozygotic twins. Partly confounded zero-insertion analyses could result from invariant MAIT and iNKT cells.

Trimming left V 3 bases short and J 1 base short, with 26 bases between. The CDR3 consists of 21 residues. CDR1 SGDLS and CDR2 YYNGEE come from the germline V gene. A universal primer site was created by template switching, with the cDNA bearing unique molecular identifiers. TCRdb recomputed calls from the 5' RACE reads with MiXCR, one row per CDR3 protein. The data contain approximately 620,000 distinct CDR3 sequences, about 9.4% of them singletons. As for this clonotype: Its antigen is unknown.

These sequences were also reported in another study, on yellow fever vaccine responses in identical twins.

The gene calls are TRBV9 and TRBJ2-6; D gene ambiguous. Source material: PBMCs. The clonotype originates from a young woman in good health. The DNA of the CDR3 is TGTGCCAGCAGCGACCTCGATCCAAGGACCCGATTCTTTTCTGGGGCCAACGTCCTGACTTTC. It encodes CASSDLDPRTRFFSGANVLTF.